This TCR beta chain was sequenced during a study of T-cell reconstitution after alpha-beta-depleted transplantation in children. The CDR3 is made up of 15 amino acids. After removal of 4 bases from V and 7 bases from J, the junction contained 6 bases not matched to a gene. The germline CDR1 and CDR2 sequences are SGHRS and YFSETQ. Study-level findings and limits: Where alpha-beta T cells came from about two months after transplant was reportedly several hundred expanded graft clones. Newly produced T cells mostly provided counts and TCRbeta diversity after one year, as hyperexpanded clones declined.

This clonotype was detected only a few times. No antigen is known for it. Construction of the TCRbeta library involved unique molecular identifiers. TCRdb independently ran MiXCR on the PCR reads; one entry per CDR3 protein. The sample comprises around 200,000 distinct CDR3 sequences, approximately 15% of which are singletons, and 43% rests with the top ten. This chain links TRBV5-1 with TRBJ2-1, with TRBD1 matching over 12 bases. The origin of this receptor is a male patient aged 2 to 9 who had a stem cell transplant for acute lymphoblastic leukemia, so the T cells may come from the graft donor. Sequencing was performed on PBMCs, mostly from graft donor cells, taken 360 days after TCRalphabeta/CD19-depleted stem cell transplant. In DNA, the CDR3 is TGCGCCAGCAGCCGGGACAGGGGGCGGTCTAATGAGCAGTTCTTC. Translated, it gives CASSRDRGRSNEQFF. The whole variable domain, remainder taken from reference TRBV5-1 and TRBJ2-1, is KAGVTQTPRYLIKTRGQQVTLSCSPISGHRSVSWYQQTPGQGLQFLFEYFSETQRNKGNFPGRFSGRQFSNSRSEMNVSTLELGDSALYLCASSRDRGRSNEQFFGPGTRLTVL.